These 29 T cell receptor beta chains came from one sample sequenced in a study of CD8 T cells in ankylosing spondylitis (dated by TCRdb to 2016 to 2017). Library preparation was by 5' RACE. The sequencer listed for this sample is Illumina HiSeq 2500. Using fastp trimming at Q25 and MiXCR clonotype assembly, TCRdb reanalyzed the public sequencing data and kept in-frame beta chains. Rows with one shared CDR3 protein collapse into an entry with the most common genes and DNA. The sample table shows roughly 350,000 distinct CDR3 sequences, and under 8.5% are seen once. The leading ten clones occupy more than 12% of the sample. Beyond this particular receptor, the publication reports: A TCR beta motif of several highly homologous amino acid variants appeared characteristic of blood from ankylosing spondylitis patients.

These receptors' antigens are unknown. Sequenced input: blood, either unsorted or a sorted T cell fraction (not recorded which). These receptors originate from a male donor with ankylosing spondylitis.

This clonotype was picked up a small number of times. CDR3 sequence: CASSPGTSGSHSGEQYF. The CDR3 nucleotides read TGTGCCAGCAGCCCCGGGACTAGCGGGAGTCACTCGGGGGAGCAGTACTTC. The rearrangement joins TRBV12-3 or TRBV12-4 to TRBJ2-7, with 14 bases lining up with TRBD2. The V segment lost 6 bases and the J segment 7 bases; nucleotides outside the gene matches: 14. This CDR3 region has 17 residues.

This clonotype occurred many times. The V gene is TRBV20-1, the J gene TRBJ2-3, with D possibly TRBD2 on 5 matching bases. The CDR3 is 14 residues long. Trimming took off 1 base at V and 1 base at J, with 9 bases between the two ends. CDR1 DFQATT and CDR2 SNEGSKA come from the germline V gene (reference sequence). CDR3 DNA: TGCAGTGCTAGAGTTACCGGGGGCACAGATACGCAGTATTTT. It codes for CSARVTGGTDTQYF.

The chain carries TRBV20-1 and TRBJ1-5; perhaps TRBD1 as D (5 bases). The CDR3 length is 15 residues. Per the germline V gene, CDR1 is DFQATT and CDR2 is SNEGSKA (reference sequence). V was pared by 2 bases and J by 5 bases, with 16 bases between. Here the CDR3 reads CSARPPTEGDQPQHF. The CDR3 region has the DNA TGCAGTGCTAGACCCCCGACAGAAGGAGATCAGCCCCAGCATTTT.

This clonotype was seen a few times. V usage is TRBV6-1 and J usage is TRBJ2-3, with a weak D call TRBD1 (5 bases). The CDR3 spans 14 residues. Trimming shortened V by 6 bases and J by 0 bases, and 10 bases separated the two germline ends. Germline CDR1 MNHNS, CDR2 SASEGT. Here the CDR3 reads CASRRQSSTDTQYF. The CDR3 DNA follows: TGTGCCAGCAGGCGACAGTCTAGCACAGATACGCAGTATTTT.

This chain connects TRBV20-1 to TRBJ2-7, with TRBD2 identical over 12 bases. The V segment lost 0 bases and the J segment 2 bases; nucleotides outside the gene matches: 11. CDR1 is DFQATT and CDR2 is SNEGSKA in the germline V gene (reference sequence). This CDR3 is 18 amino acids long. The CDR3 nucleotides read TGCAGTGCTAGAGAACGGTTGGCGGCTAGCGGGAGGGCCTACGAGCAGTACTTC. Amino acids: CSARERLAASGRAYEQYF.

The sample holds many counts of this clonotype. The V call is TRBV10-3, the J call TRBJ2-7; no firm D call. Per germline, CDR1 ENHRY and CDR2 SYGVKD. This CDR3 has 14 residues. The ends were cut back, 7 bases at V and 6 bases at J, with 19 bases in the middle. CDR3 protein: CAIKRQDVSGEQYF. CDR3 DNA sequence: TGTGCCATCAAACGGCAGGACGTCTCGGGCGAGCAGTACTTC.

In its sample, this clonotype was seen a few times. The rearrangement links TRBV27 to TRBJ2-7; unclear D gene. CDR1 is MNHEY, CDR2 SMNVEV, per germline (reference sequence). This CDR3 contains 16 residues. Trimming removed 5 bases from V and 2 bases from J, with 19 bases in between. DNA of the CDR3: TGTGCCAGCAGTGTAATGTATAACAATTTCCCCTACGAGCAGTACTTC. It encodes CASSVMYNNFPYEQYF.

In this sample, this clonotype turned up a few times. V is TRBV29-1 and J is TRBJ2-3; 7 bases agree with TRBD2. The CDR3 is 13 residues long. CDR1 and CDR2 (germline): SQVTM, ANQGSEA. The trim removed 4 bases at V and 6 bases at J, leaving 7 bases unmatched. CDR3 DNA sequence: TGCAGCGTTGCGACGGGAGGAGTGGATACGCAGTATTTT. Amino acid sequence: CSVATGGVDTQYF.

A few counts support this clonotype. The chain recombines TRBV12-3 or TRBV12-4 with TRBJ1-1, with no clear D. V was pared by 7 bases and J by 4 bases, with 13 bases between. The length of the CDR3 is 13 residues. The chain's CDR3 is CASTLGWSTEAFF. CDR3 nucleotides: TGTGCCAGCACTCTAGGATGGTCCACTGAAGCTTTCTTT.

This clonotype has at least ten counts. This chain links TRBV15 with TRBJ1-5; the D is unclear. Trimming took 1 base from V and 11 from J, leaving 18 bases between them. Germline V CDR1 and CDR2: LNHNV, YYDKDF (reference sequence). The CDR3 is 15 residues long. CDR3 protein: CATSRVMGLKRAQHF. CDR3 nucleotide sequence: TGTGCCACCAGCAGAGTAATGGGCCTAAAGAGGGCCCAGCATTTT.

The gene calls are TRBV24-1 and TRBJ2-5, with D maybe TRBD1 (6 bases). Trimming removed 8 bases at V and 4 bases at J, with 19 bases between. CDR3 length: 15 residues. Germline V gene sequence: CDR1 KGHDR, CDR2 SFDVKD. CDR3 sequence (DNA): TGTGCCACCATTCCCGGGACATGGGGGTTAGAGACCCAGTACTTC. Residues: CATIPGTWGLETQYF.

This clonotype was detected only a few times. This chain connects TRBV15 to TRBJ1-3, with a weak D call TRBD1 (5 bases). Trimming left V 5 bases short and J 0 bases short, with 8 bases between. CDR1 is LNHNV, CDR2 YYDKDF, per germline (reference sequence). There are 14 residues in the CDR3. The CDR3 here is CATSVGDSGNTIYF. CDR3 DNA sequence: TGTGCCACCAGCGTGGGGGACTCTGGAAACACCATATATTTT.

V and J are TRBV4-1 and TRBJ1-1; TRBD1 might be the D (6 bases). Deletions cut 2 bases from V and 8 bases from J, with 18 bases between. Germline V lookup: CDR1 MGHRA, CDR2 YSYEKL. CDR3 length: 15 amino acids. CDR3: CASSQTGLPDREAFF. Here the CDR3 DNA reads TGCGCCAGCAGCCAAACAGGATTACCCGACAGGGAAGCTTTCTTT.

This clonotype occurred a few times. V gene TRBV6-2 or TRBV6-3 combines with J gene TRBJ2-5; perhaps TRBD2 as D (7 bases). This CDR3 is built from 15 residues. Deletions cut 4 bases from V and 5 bases from J, with 17 bases between. Germline assignment: CDR1 MNHEY and CDR2 SVGEGT. CDR3 in DNA: TGTGCCAGCAGTTCCCTTGGTCGGGGGGCCGAGACCCAGTACTTC. It yields the protein CASSSLGRGAETQYF.

This clonotype was found a few times. The rearrangement uses TRBV2 and TRBJ2-1; 10 positions match TRBD2. With V trimmed by 6 bases and J by 4 bases, 15 bases remained unmatched. Germline loops: CDR1 SNHLY, CDR2 FYNNEI. This CDR3 is 18 amino acids long. This CDR3 reads CASSPRRGTSAMYNEQFF. Here the CDR3 DNA reads TGTGCCAGCAGCCCAAGAAGAGGGACTAGCGCTATGTACAATGAGCAGTTCTTC.

This chain joins TRBV5-1 and TRBJ2-7, with 9 positions matching TRBD1. Germline CDR1 reads SGHRS; CDR2 reads YFSETQ. The CDR3 runs 15 residues. V gave up 4 bases and J gave up 3 bases; unmatched junction bases: 8. In nucleotides, the CDR3 is TGCGCCAGCAGCAACCCCGACAGGGGGGTCTACGAGCAGTACTTC. It codes for CASSNPDRGVYEQYF.

This rearrangement joins TRBV20-1 to TRBJ1-1, with 9 positions matching TRBD1. Germline V gene sequence: CDR1 DFQATT, CDR2 SNEGSKA (reference sequence). Germline trimming cut 0 bases from V and 2 bases from J; bases unmatched to any gene: 4. The CDR3 runs to 15 residues. The CDR3 spells CSAREGQGYNTEAFF. The DNA of the CDR3 is TGCAGTGCTAGAGAGGGACAGGGATACAACACTGAAGCTTTCTTT.

This clonotype was observed many times. The chain joins TRBV28 to TRBJ1-5, with D tentatively TRBD1 (6 bases). CDR3 length equals 17 residues. Looked up from germline, CDR1 is MDHEN and CDR2 is SYDVKM. V lost 5 bases and J lost 5, with 22 bases in between. The CDR3 DNA reads TGTGCCAGCAGTCCACCGGGATCAGGGAGGGGGGATCAGCCCCAGCATTTT. Its translation: CASSPPGSGRGDQPQHF.

The gene calls are TRBV4-1 and TRBJ1-2; D gene uncertain. Germline V CDR1 and CDR2: MGHRA, YSYEKL. The V end was cut by 4 bases, the J end by 0 bases, with 12 bases between. There are 15 residues in the CDR3. Written as DNA, the CDR3 is TGCGCCAGCAGCCCCCCCGGGGAAGCTAACTATGGCTACACCTTC. Protein: CASSPPGEANYGYTF.

In this sample, this clonotype turned up a few times. The chain has TRBV12-3 or TRBV12-4 and TRBJ2-7; 9 nucleotides agree with TRBD2. J lost 3 bases, V lost 6 bases, and 3 bases had no gene match. The CDR3 extends over 13 amino acids. For the CDR3, the DNA is TGTGCCAGCAGACCGACTAGCGGCTACGAGCAGTACTTC. It is translated as CASRPTSGYEQYF.

This clonotype was seen at least ten times. The genes are TRBV10-3 and TRBJ1-1; 7 positions match TRBD1. The CDR3 spans 15 residues. V shed 0 bases and J 5 bases; nucleotides not matched to a gene: 6. The germline gives CDR1 ENHRY, CDR2 SYGVKD. Here the CDR3 DNA reads TGTGCCATCAGTGAGTCAACAGGGGAGAGTACTGAAGCTTTCTTT. Protein sequence: CAISESTGESTEAFF.

This clonotype was detected only a few times. The V and J genes are TRBV5-1 and TRBJ2-1; 7 bases match TRBD1. CDR3 length: 14 amino acids. Looked up from germline, CDR1 is SGHRS and CDR2 is YFSETQ. The junction had 3 bases not matched to a gene; V was cut back by 4 bases and J by 2 bases. DNA of the CDR3: TGCGCCAGCAGCCCTGACAGGGCCTACAATGAGCAGTTCTTC. Translation gives CASSPDRAYNEQFF.

This clonotype has only a few counts. The junction differs from germline at one of its ends, possibly a read error. The chain joins TRBV10-3 to TRBJ2-3, with 7 bases fitting TRBD2. Germline V lookup: CDR1 ENHRY, CDR2 SYGVKD. There are 15 residues in the CDR3. This chain's CDR3 is CAISESAGVSDAQYF. CDR3 bases: TGTGCCATCAGTGAGTCGGCGGGAGTATCAGATGCGCAGTATTTT.

The genes are TRBV10-3 and TRBJ2-1; possible D gene TRBD2, 6 bases. This CDR3 region has 12 residues. Trimming pared 7 bases from V and 9 bases from J, leaving 13 bases between. CDR1 and CDR2 from the germline V gene are ENHRY and SYGVKD. The CDR3 bases are TGTGCCATCACCCCGTTGGGGGGTGAGCAGTTCTTC. It translates to CAITPLGGEQFF.

This clonotype was picked up a small number of times. V and J are TRBV7-9 and TRBJ2-5; unclear D gene. V lost 1 base to trimming and J lost 5 bases, with 8 bases between them. The CDR3 covers 13 residues. Germline CDR1 is SEHNR and CDR2 is FQNEAQ (reference sequence). This chain's CDR3 is CASSLEVPETQYF. As DNA, the CDR3 is TGTGCCAGCAGCTTAGAAGTCCCTGAGACCCAGTACTTC. Together with reference TRBV7-9 and TRBJ2-5, the CDR3 gives the full variable domain: DTGVSQNPRHKITKRGQNVTFRCDPISEHNRLYWYRQTLGQGPEFLTYFQNEAQLEKSRLLSDRFSAERPKGSFSTLEIQRTEQGDSAMYLCASSLEVPETQYFGPGTRLLVL.

The V and J genes are TRBV7-8 and TRBJ2-7; tentative D call: TRBD2 (5 bases). CDR1 and CDR2 from the germline V gene are SGHVS and FQNEAQ. V was cut by 5 bases and J by 7 bases, with 21 bases left in between. The CDR3 totals 15 residues. Here the CDR3 DNA reads TGTGCCAGCAGCGTCCGGGAACCGAAGAATGAAGAGCAGTACTTC. This encodes CASSVREPKNEEQYF.

The chain links TRBV20-1 to TRBJ1-5; D unresolved. The CDR3 extends over 13 amino acids. Looked up from germline, CDR1 is DFQATT and CDR2 is SNEGSKA (reference sequence). V was trimmed by 1 base and J by 11 bases, leaving 15 bases between them. The CDR3 reads CSARGGSRESQHF. The CDR3 DNA follows: TGCAGTGCTAGAGGGGGATCTCGGGAGTCCCAGCATTTT.

The chain carries TRBV19 and TRBJ2-2; D not certain. Trimming shortened V by 9 bases and J by 5 bases, and 10 bases separated the two germline ends. Germline loops: CDR1 LNHDA, CDR2 SQIVND (reference sequence). This CDR3 has 12 residues. DNA for the CDR3: TGTGCCAGCCATGTTCGGACCGGGGAGCTGTTTTTT. Translating gives CASHVRTGELFF.

This clonotype has ten or more counts. Here the CDR3 DNA reads TGTGCCAGCAGCGTAGAGTCTGGGGAGGTTTCACCCCTCCACTTT. This encodes CASSVESGEVSPLHF. This sequence joins TRBV9 and TRBJ1-6, with D unclear. CDR1 is SGDLS, CDR2 YYNGEE, per germline. The CDR3 sequence is 15 residues long. V lost 0 bases, J lost 9 bases, and 13 bases lay in between.